Below are 30 T cell receptor beta chains sequenced from a single sample in a study of Ad26.COV2.S vaccination and SARS-CoV-2 variants. Some clones are missing from TCRdb's copy, which holds only in-frame ones; the method was immunoSEQ multiplex PCR. The repertoire holds around 300,000 clones, roughly 90% seen once, with 5.5% to 7% in the top ten. Treatment indicated: around 19 received Ad26.COV2.S at low or high dose, single or two shots; 5 received placebo; per-sample allocation not given. Samples came from day 63 after the first vaccine or placebo injection. Source: peripheral blood, taken in a trial of Ad26.COV2.S vaccine versus placebo. Receptor source: a person between 18 and 59 years old who received the Ad26.COV2.S COVID-19 vaccine or a placebo.

The gene calls are TRBV14 and TRBJ2-5; 11 nucleotides line up with TRBD1. V was pared by 2 bases and J by 5 bases, with 7 bases of the junction left unmatched. Germline assignment: CDR1 SGHDN and CDR2 FVKESK. CDR3 length: 16 amino acids. The CDR3 loop is CASSQRRTGGLETQYF. The CDR3 nucleotides are TGTGCCAGCAGCCAAAGACGGACAGGGGGCTTGGAGACCCAGTACTTC.

The gene calls are TRBV7-9 and TRBJ2-3, with a weak D call TRBD1 (6 bases). The germline V and J ends were trimmed by 1 base and 1 base, with 15 bases remaining between them. The germline V gene encodes CDR1 SEHNR and CDR2 FQNEAQ (reference sequence). The CDR3 is made up of 17 amino acids. The CDR3 DNA follows: TGTGCCAGCAGCTTAGGCCCTGACAGGTCTCGCACAGATACGCAGTATTTT. Protein sequence: CASSLGPDRSRTDTQYF.

The J gene is TRBJ2-3, the V gene TRBV5-1, with 8 nucleotides matching TRBD1. Germline loops: CDR1 SGHRS, CDR2 YFSETQ. The CDR3 contains 14 residues. Trimming removed 4 bases from V and 5 bases from J; junction bases left unmatched: 6. This chain's CDR3 is CASSPDRVGDTQYF. Here the CDR3 DNA reads TGCGCCAGCAGCCCGGACAGGGTGGGAGATACGCAGTATTTT.

The chain has TRBV29-1 and TRBJ1-1; a weak D match, TRBD1 (5 bases). V was trimmed by 1 base and J by 4 bases, leaving 13 bases between them. CDR1 is SQVTM and CDR2 is ANQGSEA in the germline V gene. The length of the CDR3 is 14 residues. In nucleotides, the CDR3 is TGCAGCGTTGAAGTAGCGGTGGGGGGCACTGAAGCTTTCTTT. As protein: CSVEVAVGGTEAFF.

The chain joins TRBV11-1 to TRBJ2-1; 8 nucleotides align to TRBD1. Germline-derived CDR1 and CDR2 are SGHAT and FQDESV (reference sequence). Trimming cost V 3 bases and J 15 bases; bases outside gene matches: 7. CDR3 length: 12 residues. For the CDR3, the DNA is TGTGCCAGCAGCTTCCCAGGGGGCATGGCGTTCTTC. It encodes CASSFPGGMAFF.

The V and J genes are TRBV7-3 and TRBJ2-1; TRBD1 aligns across 7 bases. Germline values: CDR1 SGHTA, CDR2 FQGTGA. Trimming at V came to 5 bases and at J to 8 bases, leaving 12 bases not matched to a gene. The CDR3 length is 15 residues. The CDR3 region is CASSQSGGFGHEQFF. DNA for the CDR3: TGTGCCAGCAGCCAATCAGGGGGATTCGGACATGAGCAGTTCTTC.

The rearrangement links TRBV11-2 to TRBJ1-1; no firm D call. CDR1 and CDR2 from the germline V gene are SGHAT and FQNNGV. The length of the CDR3 is 14 residues. Trimming removed 1 base from V and 3 bases from J, with 9 bases in between. CDR3 region: CASSLVSGYTEAFF. The CDR3 DNA follows: TGTGCCAGCAGCTTAGTTTCCGGTTACACTGAAGCTTTCTTT.

On this clone itself: Other DNA variants within this sample encode the same CDR3. The V gene is TRBV12-3 or TRBV12-4, the J gene TRBJ2-7; no firm D call. The CDR3 has 12 amino acids. V lost 0 bases and J lost 4, with 4 bases in between. The chain's CDR3 is CASSLAPYEQYF. The CDR3 DNA is TGTGCCAGCAGTTTAGCGCCGTACGAGCAGTACTTC.

This chain joins TRBV6-5 and TRBJ2-2; D remains ambiguous. The CDR3 totals 15 residues. The V and J ends lost 6 bases and 6 bases respectively, with 17 bases between them. Germline V gene sequence: CDR1 MNHEY, CDR2 SVGAGI. In DNA form, the CDR3 reads TGTGCCAGCAGATCTTATCTGGACGTCCCCGGGGAGCTGTTTTTT. Amino acids: CASRSYLDVPGELFF.

The V gene is TRBV6-5, the J gene TRBJ1-2, with D hard to call. This CDR3 contains 14 residues. Trimming left V 5 bases short and J 8 bases short, with 18 bases between. Per germline, CDR1 MNHEY and CDR2 SVGAGI. The CDR3, as DNA: TGTGCCAGCAGTCAATCCACCGGGCGCGGGGGCTACACCTTC. Translated: CASSQSTGRGGYTF.

This clone was detected once. This sequence joins TRBV6-2 or TRBV6-3 and TRBJ2-7; D may correspond to TRBD1 or TRBD2 (5 bases each). V was cut by 2 bases and J by 2 bases, with 25 bases left in between. The CDR3 spans 19 residues. CDR1 and CDR2 from the germline V gene are MNHEY and SVGEGT. CDR3 coding DNA: TGTGCCAGCAGTTACCCCAGAGTTGGACGGGACCCCGGGGCCTACGAGCAGTACTTC. Protein sequence: CASSYPRVGRDPGAYEQYF.

This chain connects TRBV30 to TRBJ2-3; D not resolved. Trimming removed 0 bases at V and 9 bases at J, with 10 bases between. The CDR3 spans 12 residues. CDR1 is GTSNPN and CDR2 is SVGIG in the germline V gene (reference sequence). This CDR3 is CAWSVLEWTQYF. The CDR3 DNA sequence: TGTGCCTGGAGTGTACTCGAGTGGACGCAGTATTTT. Complete variable domain (other parts from reference TRBV30 and TRBJ2-3): SQTIHQWPATLVQPVGSPLSLECTVEGTSNPNLYWYRQAAGRGLQLLFYSVGIGQISSEVPQNLSASRPQDRQFILSSKKLLLSDSGFYLCAWSVLEWTQYFGPGTRLTVL.

The genes are TRBV25-1 and TRBJ2-7; TRBD2 aligns across 11 bases. The CDR3 consists of 18 residues. V lost 1 base, J lost 0 bases, and 8 bases stayed unmatched. Germline values: CDR1 MGHDK, CDR2 SYGVNS. CDR3: CASSELGSGTSGSYEQYF. The CDR3 nucleotides are TGTGCCAGCAGTGAATTGGGATCGGGGACTAGCGGCTCCTACGAGCAGTACTTC.

The V and J genes are TRBV6-1 and TRBJ2-7, with TRBD1 identical over 8 bases. Germline CDR1 MNHNS, CDR2 SASEGT. The CDR3 is 14 residues long. Trimming cost V 2 bases and J 9 bases; bases outside gene matches: 9. CDR3 DNA sequence: TGTGCCAGCAGTGAATGGCAGGGGGCAGTCTGGCAGTACTTC. Residues: CASSEWQGAVWQYF.

In this sample, this clone turned up once. V usage is TRBV28 and J usage is TRBJ1-6, with 8 bases aligning to TRBD1. Trimming removed 9 bases from V and 13 bases from J; junction bases left unmatched: 11. Germline lookup yields CDR1 MDHEN and CDR2 SYDVKM. The CDR3 is 13 residues long. The CDR3: CASGQGPDWPLHF. CDR3 DNA: TGTGCCAGTGGACAGGGCCCGGATTGGCCCCTCCACTTT.

The chain is built from TRBV28 and TRBJ1-6; D is possibly TRBD1 (5 bases). CDR3 length: 15 residues. V gave up 3 bases and J gave up 9 bases, with 15 bases separating them. Germline lookup yields CDR1 MDHEN and CDR2 SYDVKM. CDR3 bases: TGTGCCAGCAGTTTGTGGGGGAAGTCTAGTTCACCCCTCCACTTT. Encoded protein: CASSLWGKSSSPLHF.

The V and J genes are TRBV4-3 and TRBJ2-2; tentative D call: TRBD2 (6 bases). The CDR3 extends over 16 amino acids. Deletions cut 5 bases from V and 1 base from J, with 14 bases between. Per the germline V gene, CDR1 is LGHNA and CDR2 is YSLEER. In DNA, the CDR3 is TGCGCCAGCAGCGTTAACCGGGACTTGAACACCGGGGAGCTGTTTTTT. This encodes CASSVNRDLNTGELFF.

J is TRBJ2-2 and V is TRBV9, with a weak D call TRBD1 (6 bases). Trimming pared 4 bases from V and 1 base from J, leaving 11 bases between. The CDR3 is made up of 15 amino acids. Germline CDR1 reads SGDLS; CDR2 reads YYNGEE. CDR3 sequence reads: CASSPEGGNTGELFF. The CDR3 DNA reads as TGTGCCAGCAGCCCTGAAGGGGGGAACACCGGGGAGCTGTTTTTT.

V is TRBV7-9 and J is TRBJ1-3, with D possibly matching TRBD1 (5 bases). This CDR3 has 15 amino acids. Trimming left V 5 bases short and J 2 bases short, with 13 bases between. Germline CDR1 and CDR2: SEHNR and FQNEAQ (reference sequence). CDR3 in DNA: TGTGCCAGCAGCGCAGACAGTATCCCTGGAAACACCATATATTTT. It yields the protein CASSADSIPGNTIYF.

The genes are TRBV14 and TRBJ2-2; D could derive from TRBD1 or TRBD2 (5 bases each). With 1 base removed from V and 6 bases from J, the gap between germline ends came to 15 bases. The CDR3 has 16 residues. CDR1 SGHDN and CDR2 FVKESK come from the germline V gene. CDR3 DNA: TGTGCCAGCAGCCAAGTTCGGGGAAGGGGCTCCGGGGAGCTGTTTTTT. Its translation: CASSQVRGRGSGELFF.

The rearrangement uses TRBV19 and TRBJ2-1; the match to TRBD1 covers 11 bases. The CDR3 has 15 residues. Per the germline V gene, CDR1 is LNHDA and CDR2 is SQIVND (reference sequence). V trimming: 4 bases; J trimming: 6 bases; junction bases outside the gene matches: 5. The CDR3 loop reads CASSRGQGVSNEQFF. The CDR3 DNA reads TGTGCCAGTAGTAGGGGACAGGGGGTCTCCAATGAGCAGTTCTTC. The full variable domain, in which reference TRBV19 and TRBJ2-1 provide the parts outside the CDR3, is DGGITQSPKYLFRKEGQNVTLSCEQNLNHDAMYWYRQDPGQGLRLIYYSQIVNDFQKGDIAEGYSVSREKKESFPLTVTSAQKNPTAFYLCASSRGQGVSNEQFFGPGTRLTVL.

V and J are TRBV25-1 and TRBJ1-2; the D gene is possibly TRBD1 (6 bases). V lost 2 bases and J lost 14, with 18 bases in between. The CDR3 spans 13 residues. Germline V gene lookup returns CDR1 MGHDK and CDR2 SYGVNS. The CDR3 DNA follows: TGTGCCAGCAGTGAAGCCGGGACAAGGGCTGTGACCTTC. Its translation: CASSEAGTRAVTF.

The V gene is TRBV9, the J gene TRBJ2-3; D uncertain. This CDR3 has 12 residues. Germline loops: CDR1 SGDLS, CDR2 YYNGEE. Trimming removed 5 bases at V and 5 bases at J, with 9 bases between. The DNA of the CDR3 is TGTGCCAGCAGTGAAAGACTAGATACGCAGTATTTT. This encodes CASSERLDTQYF.

CDR3 nucleotides: TGTGCCAGCAGTTACTGGGAGGGCGGCGGTGAAAAACTGTTTTTT. It specifies CASSYWEGGGEKLFF. The rearrangement joins TRBV6-5 to TRBJ1-4; D remains ambiguous. V was trimmed by 1 base and J by 7 bases, leaving 13 bases between them. The CDR3 is made up of 15 amino acids. The germline V gene encodes CDR1 MNHEY and CDR2 SVGAGI.

This clone was seen only once. This chain connects TRBV28 to TRBJ1-2, with TRBD1 matching over 10 bases. V gave up 1 base and J gave up 7 bases; unmatched junction bases: 3. The CDR3 spans 14 residues. Germline V gene sequence: CDR1 MDHEN, CDR2 SYDVKM. The CDR3: CASSLSRTGGGYTF. The CDR3 DNA follows: TGTGCCAGCAGTTTATCCCGGACAGGGGGTGGCTACACCTTC.

In the case of this clone: At the DNA level, this CDR3 is encoded by other sequences in the same sample as well. The chain joins TRBV28 to TRBJ1-1; maybe TRBD1 (5 bases). CDR1 is MDHEN, CDR2 SYDVKM, per germline. V lost 6 bases and J lost 5, with 7 bases in between. CDR3 size: 11 residues. In DNA form, the CDR3 reads TGTGCCAGCAGGGGGCTGACTGAAGCTTTCTTT. Amino acids: CASRGLTEAFF.

The chain links TRBV6-5 to TRBJ1-2; 9 bases map to TRBD1. The CDR3 covers 15 residues. With 4 bases clipped from V and 1 base from J, the junction kept 4 bases outside the gene matches. Germline-derived CDR1 and CDR2 are MNHEY and SVGAGI. CDR3 DNA: TGTGCCAGCAGTTCCGGGACAGGGTTTAACTATGGCTACACCTTC. Its translation is CASSSGTGFNYGYTF.

The chain couples TRBV19 to TRBJ1-5; the D gene is possibly TRBD1 (5 bases). The CDR3 has 17 residues. With 0 bases removed from V and 7 bases from J, the gap between germline ends came to 19 bases. Germline V gene sequence: CDR1 LNHDA, CDR2 SQIVND (reference sequence). CDR3 coding DNA: TGTGCCAGTAGTATAGATATGACAGCTAATCCGGACCAGCCCCAGCATTTT. It specifies CASSIDMTANPDQPQHF.

V usage is TRBV27 and J usage is TRBJ1-5; 7 bases are a match to TRBD1. V was clipped by 5 bases and J by 4 bases; unmatched bases: 8. The CDR3 has 15 residues. The germline CDR1 and CDR2 sequences are MNHEY and SMNVEV (reference sequence). The CDR3 is CASSAGTVSNQPQHF. In DNA form, the CDR3 reads TGTGCCAGCAGTGCCGGGACAGTCAGTAATCAGCCCCAGCATTTT.

The CDR3 region is CASSHRLSGRIETQYF. The DNA of the CDR3 is TGTGCCAGCAGCCATCGTCTGAGCGGGCGCATAGAGACCCAGTACTTC. The rearrangement uses TRBV3-1 (or the pseudogene TRBV3-2) and TRBJ2-5; possibly TRBD2 for D (6 bases). CDR1 is LGHDT and CDR2 is YNNKEL in the germline V gene (reference sequence). V lost 3 bases, J lost 4 bases, and 18 bases lay in between. The CDR3 is 16 residues long.